This T cell receptor beta chain was identified in a study of blood T cell repertoires in COVID-19. Authors' data handling: The assay estimated nucleated cells by amplifying reference gene primers. This table comes from immunoSEQ multiplex PCR, and its TCRdb copy is limited to in-frame clones, with some not included. From that table come the V and J calls and clone size; the DNA was used to work out D and trimming. Of under 200,000 clones in the sample, roughly nine tenths are singletons; the top ten hold 0.75% to 0.9%. V was pared by 3 bases and J by 9 bases, with 15 bases between. The CDR3 runs to 15 residues. CDR1 and CDR2 from the germline V gene are KGHSH and LQKENI.

The sample consisted of peripheral blood. This clonotype originated in a woman aged 70 to 79 with acute or convalescent COVID-19. This chain uses TRBV18 with TRBJ1-6; weak D call: TRBD1 (5 bases). The CDR3 region is CASSPGGAGTSPLHF. CDR3 DNA: TGTGCCAGCTCACCTGGAGGGGCCGGGACTTCACCCCTCCACTTT.